These 21 T cell receptor beta chains originate from one sample sequenced in a study of T cells in women clearing cervical HPV infection. Profiled with immunoSEQ multiplex PCR; TCRdb holds only in-frame clones, not every one. The sample table includes tens of thousands of clones. Sample: blood buffy coat. These receptors originate from a woman between 18 and 75 years old with a cervical HPV16 infection that either progressed to CIN3+ or cleared (not recorded which).

A word on this clone: The read terminates 3 residues ahead of where the CDR3 ends, so the germline J gene completes it. The chain links TRBV6-2 or TRBV6-3 to TRBJ1-2, with D hard to call. The V gene's germline CDR1 is MNHEY and CDR2 SVGEGT. The CDR3 is 12 amino acids. This CDR3 reads CASSLPSGNYTF. CDR3 bases read: TGTGCCAGCAGCCTACCTAGCGGGAAC.

In the case of this clone: The CDR3 is cut off 3 residues early in the read; its end comes from the germline J gene. This chain connects TRBV2 to TRBJ1-6; 9 bases fit TRBD1. Germline lookup yields CDR1 SNHLY and CDR2 FYNNEI. V was clipped by 6 bases and J by 5 bases; unmatched bases: 5. This CDR3 spans 15 amino acids. The DNA read from the CDR3 is TGTGCCAGCAGAGTACGACAGGGGGATAATTCACCC. This gives the protein CASRVRQGDNSP. The full CDR3 reads CASRVRQGDNSPLHF.

To note about this clone: The sequence runs out 3 residues before the end of the CDR3; the remainder is reconstructed from the germline J gene. The chain carries TRBV4-1 and TRBJ2-6; 7 bases are shared with TRBD1. The CDR3 extends over 18 amino acids. V shed 5 bases and J 0 bases; nucleotides not matched to a gene: 10. From germline, CDR1 is MGHRA and CDR2 YSYEKL. Incomplete CDR3 DNA: TGCGCCAGCAGCACCCGGGACAGTTCCCACTCTGGGGCCAACGTC. It translates to CASSTRDSSHSGANV. The entire CDR3 protein is CASSTRDSSHSGANVLTF.

Concerning this clone: The DNA ends 3 residues before the CDR3 does, and the rest of the CDR3 is filled in from the germline J gene. The J gene is TRBJ2-3, the V gene TRBV7-9; possibly TRBD2 for D (6 bases). The V end lost 5 bases, the J end lost 2 bases, and 14 bases lay between the germline ends. The CDR3 length is 15 residues. Per the germline V gene, CDR1 is SEHNR and CDR2 is FQNEAQ (reference sequence). Incomplete CDR3 DNA: TGTGCCAGCAGCCCGCTACTAGCATTCACAGATACG. Translated, it gives CASSPLLAFTDT. The whole CDR3 region reads CASSPLLAFTDTQYF.

To note about this clone: Sequencing ends 3 residues short of the CDR3 end; the germline J gene provides the rest. The chain couples TRBV19 to TRBJ2-1, with D maybe TRBD1 (6 bases). The length of the CDR3 is 15 residues. From germline, CDR1 is LNHDA and CDR2 SQIVND (reference sequence). V lost 3 bases and J lost 1, with 10 bases in between. The covered CDR3 bases are TGTGCCAGTAGTATTGAGAGGGGGTCCTACAATGAG. Translated: CASSIERGSYNE. The entire CDR3 protein is CASSIERGSYNEQFF.

Concerning this clone itself: The observed sequence ends 3 residues before the CDR3 terminus, with the missing tail filled in from the germline J gene. The gene calls are TRBV19 and TRBJ2-5; D remains ambiguous. The CDR3 has 14 residues. V lost 3 bases, J lost 4 bases, and 12 bases lay in between. CDR1 is LNHDA and CDR2 is SQIVND in the germline V gene (reference sequence). The part of the CDR3 DNA that was read is TGTGCCAGTAGTATCATGGGTCGCGGAGAGACC. Protein: CASSIMGRGET. In full, the CDR3 is CASSIMGRGETQYF.

To note about this clone: A read error may produce the germline difference seen at one junction end. Sequencing ends 3 residues short of the CDR3 end; the germline J gene provides the rest. In the same sample, other DNA sequences code for this CDR3. The V gene is TRBV19, the J gene TRBJ1-3; 8 bases align to TRBD1. The CDR3 has 17 amino acids. Per the germline V gene, CDR1 is LNHDA and CDR2 is SQIVND (reference sequence). The CDR3 bases that were read are TGTGCCAGTAGTCCCCGCCAGGGGGCTATCTCTGGAAACACG. This translates into CASSPRQGAISGNT. The full CDR3 sequence reads CASSPRQGAISGNTIYF. The variable domain in full, completed from reference TRBV19 and TRBJ1-3, reads DGGITQSPKYLFRKEGQNVTLSCEQNLNHDAMYWYRQDPGQGLRLIYYSQIVNDFQKGDIAEGYSVSREKKESFPLTVTSAQKNPTAFYLCASSPRQGAISGNTIYFGEGSWLTVV.

A remark on this clone: One end of the junction fails to match germline, which may point to a read error. The read terminates 3 residues ahead of where the CDR3 ends, so the germline J gene completes it. J is TRBJ1-1 and V is TRBV4-2, with D possibly matching TRBD1 (6 bases). The CDR3 spans 14 residues. Germline assignment: CDR1 LGHNA and CDR2 YNFKEQ. The CDR3 sequence is CASSQAGTNTEAFF. CDR3 DNA (partial): TGCGCCAGCAGCCAGGCCGGGACAAACACTGAA.

With respect to this clone: The missing CDR3 end, 3 residues past where the read stops, is filled in from the germline J gene. This chain uses TRBV7-2 with TRBJ2-2; D ambiguous. CDR3 length: 14 amino acids. The germline V and J ends were trimmed by 7 bases and 3 bases, with 12 bases remaining between them. Germline V CDR1 and CDR2: SGHTA, FQGNSA. The CDR3 region is CASKFHRDTGELFF. The part of the CDR3 DNA that was read is TGTGCCAGCAAGTTCCACCGGGACACCGGGGAG.

On this clone itself: The sequenced fragment ends 3 residues before the CDR3 boundary, so the rest is inferred from the germline J gene. The chain carries TRBV10-1 and TRBJ1-5; no reliable D call. Germline CDR1 is WNHNN and CDR2 is SYGVQD (reference sequence). This CDR3 is built from 12 residues. Trimming shortened V by 6 bases and J by 4 bases, and 7 bases separated the two germline ends. The CDR3 is CASSPTNQPQHF. CDR3 DNA, as far as it was read: TGCGCCAGCAGCCCGACTAATCAGCCC.

About this clone itself: From the germline J gene comes the end of the CDR3, since the read stops 3 residues before it. The V gene is TRBV27, the J gene TRBJ2-7; 7 bases align to TRBD2. There are 14 residues in the CDR3. Germline V gene lookup returns CDR1 MNHEY and CDR2 SMNVEV (reference sequence). With V trimmed by 2 bases and J by 4 bases, 5 bases remained unmatched. The part of the CDR3 DNA that was read is TGTGCCAGCAGTTTAGCCCCCGGGGGGTACGAG. Its protein is CASSLAPGGYE. The CDR3 in its entirety is CASSLAPGGYEQYF.

About this clone: Read coverage stops 3 residues before the CDR3 terminus; the germline J gene supplies the remainder. The V call is TRBV5-4, the J call TRBJ2-3; D remains ambiguous. Trimming took off 2 bases at V and 1 base at J, with 8 bases between the two ends. CDR3 size: 14 residues. Per germline, CDR1 SGHNT and CDR2 YYREEE (reference sequence). The CDR3 region is CASSFGGGTDTQYF. The sequenced part of the CDR3 DNA is TGTGCCAGCAGCTTTGGCGGAGGCACAGATACG.

Remarks on this clone: Read data end 3 residues before the CDR3 end; the end is taken from the germline J gene. The chain uses TRBV27 and TRBJ2-3; D gene unclear. CDR1 and CDR2 from the germline V gene are MNHEY and SMNVEV (reference sequence). V gave up 0 bases and J gave up 2 bases, with 6 bases separating them. The CDR3 sequence is 14 residues long. CDR3 sequence reads: CASSLSTVTDTQYF. Partial CDR3 DNA: TGTGCCAGCAGTTTATCCACAGTCACAGATACG.

As to this clone: The CDR3 end falls 3 residues outside the read, so it is completed with the germline J gene. This chain connects TRBV6-2 or TRBV6-3 to TRBJ2-1; a weak D match, TRBD2 (5 bases). Germline CDR1 MNHEY, CDR2 SVGEGT. The CDR3 spans 14 residues. V was pared by 5 bases and J by 1 base, with 9 bases between. The DNA read from the CDR3 is TGTGCCAGCAGTCCCGGGGAATCCTACAATGAG. This encodes CASSPGESYNE. The full CDR3 is CASSPGESYNEQFF.

As concerns this clone: The DNA ends 3 residues before the CDR3 does, and the rest of the CDR3 is filled in from the germline J gene. The chain recombines TRBV29-1 with TRBJ2-3; maybe TRBD1 (6 bases). This CDR3 is built from 16 residues. V shed 6 bases and J shed 5 bases, with 24 bases lying between them. Germline V CDR1 and CDR2: SQVTM, ANQGSEA. The CDR3 loop is CSVRTDRTISGDTQYF. CDR3 bases read: TGCAGCGTCCGCACGGACAGAACTATCTCGGGAGATACG.

Remarks on this clone: The sequence runs out 3 residues before the end of the CDR3; the remainder is reconstructed from the germline J gene. The V call is TRBV30, the J call TRBJ1-4; TRBD1 might be the D (5 bases). There are 13 residues in the CDR3. In germline, CDR1 is GTSNPN, CDR2 SVGIG (reference sequence). Partial CDR3 DNA: TGTGCCTCGGAATTAGGGGTTGCTTCACCA. It is translated as CASELGVASP. The CDR3, in full, reads CASELGVASPLFF.

As for this clone: The read halts 3 residues ahead of the CDR3 end, with the missing end drawn from the germline J gene. The chain recombines TRBV7-2 with TRBJ1-2; D uncertain. The CDR3 is made up of 15 amino acids. Germline CDR1 SGHTA, CDR2 FQGNSA. The CDR3 reads CASSPLAGGPYDYTF. Partial CDR3 DNA: TGTGCCAGCAGCCCTCTGGCGGGAGGTCCCTACGAC.

Considering frequency, this clone is medium-sized. The read terminates 3 residues before the CDR3 end, so the remaining end is supplied by the germline J gene. The chain links TRBV7-9 to TRBJ1-5; D not certain. Trimming shortened V by 5 bases and J by 6 bases, and 11 bases separated the two germline ends. This CDR3 has 13 residues. The V gene's germline CDR1 is SEHNR and CDR2 FQNEAQ (reference sequence). This CDR3 is CASSPSVSQPQHF. CDR3 DNA, as far as it was read: TGTGCCAGCAGCCCCTCCGTTAGTCAGCCC.

Comment on this clone: The read stops 3 residues short of the end of the CDR3; the missing end is completed from the germline J gene. J is TRBJ2-2 and V is TRBV19, with TRBD1 as a possible D gene (5 bases). There are 12 residues in the CDR3. Germline values: CDR1 LNHDA, CDR2 SQIVND (reference sequence). The DNA read from the CDR3 is TGTGCCAGTAAGCAGGGTGACGAAAAG. It yields the protein CASKQGDEK. The CDR3 as a whole reads CASKQGDEKLFF.

Remarks on this clone: The sequenced fragment ends 3 residues before the CDR3 boundary, so the rest is inferred from the germline J gene. This chain joins TRBV28 and TRBJ1-2; D call uncertain. Germline CDR1 is MDHEN and CDR2 is SYDVKM. This CDR3 spans 15 amino acids. The ends were cut back, 2 bases at V and 7 bases at J, with 17 bases in the middle. The CDR3 loop reads CASSLAVRLSGGYTF. The sequenced part of the CDR3 DNA is TGTGCCAGCAGTTTAGCCGTAAGACTATCCGGTGGC.

In regard to this clone: With the read ending 3 residues before the CDR3 end, the germline J gene is used to fill in that end. This sequence joins TRBV29-1 and TRBJ2-3; D is tentatively TRBD1 or TRBD2 (7 bases each). CDR1 and CDR2 from the germline V gene are SQVTM and ANQGSEA. The CDR3 has 16 residues. Trimming took off 3 bases at V and 4 bases at J, with 20 bases between the two ends. This CDR3 is CSVDHLQGRASDTQYF. Partial CDR3 DNA: TGCAGCGTTGACCACTTACAGGGGAGGGCCTCAGATACG.